This TCR beta chain is drawn from a study of blood T cell repertoires in COVID-19 (dated by TCRdb to the early 2020s). Looking at the study overall: Samples from collaborators originated in the United States, Italy and Spain and spanned both the acute and convalescent phases of COVID-19. Samples were obtained from the ongoing ImmuneRACE study (first 160 participants) and from about 1,300 subjects provided by 6 global collaborators. The material from the prospective study consisted of cDNA or gDNA derived from T cells, B-cell-depleted T cells, or PBMCs. Sample metadata almost always included a de-identified subject ID, COVID-19 status, age in years and sex. Deeply sampled blood TCRbeta repertoires from subjects exposed to, actively infected with, or recovered from COVID-19 were included in the dataset. The repertoires were released in a freely available public database intended as a resource for research on the immune response to SARS-CoV-2. Where HLA class I and class II types were available, the types were taken from metadata supplied by the sample provider, not from assay-based typing. Overall results and qualifications from the work: The quantity of clinical and demographic metadata differed by source and by participant and was supplied without curation.

In Seattle, one collaborating source enrolled patients while the infection was active and tracked those patients longitudinally over the course of disease. Each collaborating institution followed its own protocols to collect whole blood in K2EDTA tubes. For TCRbeta analysis, collaborators shipped samples as frozen whole blood, isolated PBMCs, or DNA extracted from either of those sample types. With respect to this clone: Its antigen has not been determined. The sample holds no much larger clone one base away, and base qualities are not on file.

Including the terminal cysteine and phenylalanine, the CDR3 comprises 14 residues. Only the CDR3 region is kept as DNA, spanning 42 bases read in frame from base 1. The germline V gene gives CDR1 as MDHEN and CDR2 as SYDVKM. Trimmed from V: 2 bases; trimmed from J: 4 bases; junction bases lacking a gene match: 1. The immunoSEQ Assay, a bias-controlled multiplex PCR, was used to amplify TCRbeta CDR3 regions from genomic DNA. Turning to the authors' computational methods: The number of nucleated cells in each sample was estimated by amplification of reference gene primers within the assay. To quantify the absolute abundance of each unique TCRbeta CDR3 rearrangement, sequence reads were collapsed and filtered. For each sample, productive Simpson clonality was calculated as the square root of Simpson's diversity index across productive rearrangements. TCRdb provides this immuneACCESS table in a form limited to in-frame rearrangements. Some clones are lacking; in checked studies, under half of them reflect an unresolved V gene, and why the rest are absent is not known. V, J and clone size are those of that table, while D and trimming were read from the DNA. The sample profile shows about 160,000 clones; roughly 90% of them were found once. Approximately 4.8% of the sample is in the top ten clones.

The chain is made from TRBV28 and TRBJ2-1; 8 bases in the junction line up with TRBD1. This clonotype was sampled from a man under 40 with COVID-19, enrolled during active disease. Sequencing used peripheral blood. The DNA reads TGTGCCAGCAGTTTACAGGGGGCGTACAATGAGCAGTTCTTC. Translated, it reads CASSLQGAYNEQFF.